The source of this T cell receptor beta chain is a study of blood T cell repertoires in COVID-19. Overall study context: Samples of COVID-19 (acute and convalescent) were obtained from the United States, Italy and Spain.

Germline V CDR1 and CDR2: SNHLY, FYNNEI. The CDR3 spans 12 residues. Trimming shortened V by 6 bases and J by 1 base, and 6 bases separated the two germline ends. The method was immunoSEQ multiplex PCR; TCRdb's version includes in-frame clones alone and lacks a portion of them. The sample records about 270,000 clones, around 91% being singletons. The chain carries TRBV2 and TRBJ2-5; D call uncertain. Sample: PBMCs or T cells enriched from blood (not recorded which). The source is a woman in her late teens or twenties who had recovered from COVID-19. CDR3 sequence reads: CASRSLQETQYF. For the CDR3, the DNA is TGTGCCAGCAGGAGTCTCCAAGAGACCCAGTACTTC. The variable domain in full, with the rest retrieved from reference TRBV2 and TRBJ2-5, is EPEVTQTPSHQVTQMGQEVILRCVPISNHLYFYWYRQILGQKVEFLVSFYNNEISEKSEIFDDQFSVERPDGSNFTLKIRSTKLEDSAMYFCASRSLQETQYFGPGTRLLVL.